This T cell receptor beta chain was recovered during a study of blood T cell repertoires in COVID-19. TCRdb's table, derived via immunoSEQ multiplex PCR, lists solely in-frame clones and lacks some. The sample comprises about 100,000 clones, more than 85% of which are singletons, and 0.85% to 1% rests with the top ten. The sample comprised peripheral blood. This sequence was found in a man between 60 and 70 years old with acute or convalescent COVID-19.

The CDR3 loop is CASSVQGAGTGELFF. The CDR3 region has the DNA TGCGCCAGCAGCGTACAGGGGGCGGGCACCGGGGAGCTGTTTTTT. This chain uses TRBV5-1 with TRBJ2-2; 9 bases fit TRBD1. The CDR3 is made up of 15 amino acids. Per the germline V gene, CDR1 is SGHRS and CDR2 is YFSETQ. The V and J ends lost 4 bases and 4 bases, in that order; junction bases with no gene match: 5.